These 21 T cell receptor beta chains were all obtained from the same sample, sequenced in a study of early T cells in non-severe SARS-CoV-2 infection. In TCRdb, the 5' RACE reads were re-called with MiXCR into one record per CDR3 protein. The profile covers approximately 56,000 distinct CDR3 sequences, with around 10% appearing a single time and approximately 4% taken by the ten largest. The specimen sequenced was whole blood. The receptors derive from an adult who was a healthcare worker with PCR-confirmed SARS-CoV-2 infection or an uninfected control (not recorded which).

At least ten counts were recorded for this clonotype. One end of the junction fails to match germline, which may point to a read error. DNA of the CDR3: TGTGCCAGCAGCTTAACCGGGGTCTCCCACGAGCAGTACTTC. Translated: CASSLTGVSHEQYF. This chain links TRBV7-2 with TRBJ2-7, with D tentatively TRBD2 (5 bases). This CDR3 comprises 14 residues. From germline, CDR1 is SGHTA and CDR2 FQGNSA. The full variable domain, rest sourced from reference TRBV7-2 and TRBJ2-7, is GAGVSQSPSNKVTEKGKDVELRCDPISGHTALYWYRQSLGQGLEFLIYFQGNSAPDKSGLPSDRFSAERTGGSVSTLTIQRTQQEDSAVYLCASSLTGVSHEQYFGPGTRLTVT.

In its sample, this clonotype was seen a few times. The V gene is TRBV20-1, the J gene TRBJ2-2; D unclear. The germline CDR1 and CDR2 sequences are DFQATT and SNEGSKA (reference sequence). Between the trimmed V and J ends, which lost 0 bases and 0 bases, there was a span of 8 bases. This CDR3 is built from 15 residues. The CDR3 nucleotides read TGCAGTGCTAGAGACTTGAACGCGAACACCGGGGAGCTGTTTTTT. Translating it yields CSARDLNANTGELFF.

The chain joins TRBV10-3 to TRBJ1-1; D is ambiguous. Germline V gene lookup returns CDR1 ENHRY and CDR2 SYGVKD. V was cut by 3 bases and J by 0 bases, with 8 bases left in between. The CDR3 totals 14 residues. CDR3 protein: CAISDGILNTEAFF. In nucleotides, the CDR3 is TGTGCCATCAGTGACGGAATTCTGAACACTGAAGCTTTCTTT.

By its share, this clonotype is medium-sized. The rearrangement uses TRBV7-8 and TRBJ2-2; tentatively, D is TRBD2 (5 bases). V lost 3 bases to trimming and J lost 6 bases, with 11 bases between them. The CDR3 extends over 14 amino acids. Germline V gives CDR1 SGHVS, CDR2 FQNEAQ. CDR3 sequence (DNA): TGTGCCAGCAGCTTGCCGGGATCGGCCGGGGAGCTGTTTTTT. Translation: CASSLPGSAGELFF.

This clonotype was seen ten or more times. The rearrangement links TRBV29-1 to TRBJ2-5; the D call may be TRBD1 or TRBD2 (5 bases each). Germline lookup yields CDR1 SQVTM and CDR2 ANQGSEA. The CDR3 length is 13 residues. V was trimmed by 5 bases and J by 0 bases, leaving 10 bases between them. The CDR3 coding sequence is TGCAGCGTTCGGTTGGGGGACCAAGAGACCCAGTACTTC. Translated: CSVRLGDQETQYF.

This clonotype was recorded many times. The rearrangement joins TRBV19 to TRBJ1-1, with 7 bases that match TRBD1. V shed 11 bases, J shed 10 bases, and the junction held 10 bases outside the gene matches. The CDR3 has 11 amino acids. Germline V gene data show CDR1 as LNHDA and CDR2 as SQIVND (reference sequence). CDR3 nucleotide sequence: TGTGCCTCAAGAGGGGGCTACGGAGCTTTCTTT. Translated, it gives CASRGGYGAFF.

This clonotype was counted between two and nine times. The J gene is TRBJ2-7, the V gene TRBV7-9, with D possibly being TRBD2 (7 bases). V lost 1 base and J 1 base, leaving 26 bases between the germline ends. CDR1 and CDR2 from the germline V gene are SEHNR and FQNEAQ (reference sequence). The CDR3 length is 20 residues. The CDR3 nucleotides read TGTGCCAGCAGCTTAGTTGGGGGCCCGACTAGCCGGAGGGGATCCTACGAGCAGTACTTC. Translating it yields CASSLVGGPTSRRGSYEQYF.

This clonotype has a handful of counts. The CDR3 bases are TGTGCCAGCAGCTTGAGGCTAGCGGGAGTTGTTGGTGAGCAGTTCTTC. It codes for CASSLRLAGVVGEQFF. The chain combines TRBV7-8 with TRBJ2-1, with TRBD2 matching 10 bases. CDR3 size: 16 residues. Germline V gene data show CDR1 as SGHVS and CDR2 as FQNEAQ. The junction had 11 bases not matched to a gene; V was cut back by 3 bases and J by 9 bases.

This clonotype was seen a handful of times. The rearrangement links TRBV20-1 to TRBJ2-7, with 9 positions matching TRBD2. The V and J ends lost 0 bases and 5 bases, in that order; junction bases with no gene match: 8. Germline V lookup: CDR1 DFQATT, CDR2 SNEGSKA (reference sequence). The CDR3 has 15 residues. DNA of the CDR3: TGCAGTGCTAGAGACATTAGCGGGAGAGGGGACGAGCAGTACTTC. Translated, it gives CSARDISGRGDEQYF.

This clonotype was seen repeatedly, ten times or more. The genes are TRBV7-9 and TRBJ2-7; 7 bases line up with TRBD1. CDR1 is SEHNR and CDR2 is FQNEAQ in the germline V gene (reference sequence). V lost 5 bases, J lost 5 bases, and 6 bases stayed unmatched. The CDR3 totals 13 residues. CDR3 amino acids: CASSPPGGDEQYF. For the CDR3, the DNA is TGTGCCAGCAGCCCTCCAGGGGGTGACGAGCAGTACTTC.

The table lists this clonotype with many counts. The rearrangement links TRBV5-4 to TRBJ2-6, with 10 bases that match TRBD1. The V gene's germline CDR1 is SGHNT and CDR2 YYREEE (reference sequence). The length of the CDR3 is 19 residues. V trimming: 4 bases; J trimming: 3 bases; junction bases outside the gene matches: 13. This chain's CDR3 is CASSPPPGQGSRGANVLTF. In DNA form, the CDR3 reads TGTGCCAGCAGCCCCCCACCGGGACAGGGGTCGCGTGGGGCCAACGTCCTGACTTTC.

This clonotype was observed many times. In DNA, the CDR3 is TGTGCCAGCAGTCTGACAGGAGACTTGATCTATGGCTACACCTTC. Protein: CASSLTGDLIYGYTF. This chain uses TRBV27 with TRBJ1-2; D possibly corresponds to TRBD1 (6 bases). CDR1 MNHEY and CDR2 SMNVEV come from the germline V gene (reference sequence). The CDR3 runs to 15 residues. With 5 bases removed from V and 4 bases from J, the gap between germline ends came to 17 bases.

This clonotype was seen many times. V is TRBV7-2 and J is TRBJ2-3; the match to TRBD1 covers 7 bases. The ends lost 1 base at V and 4 bases at J; junction bases unmatched: 8. This CDR3 comprises 16 residues. Germline lookup yields CDR1 SGHTA and CDR2 FQGNSA. CDR3 nucleotides: TGTGCCAGCAGCTTAGGGGAACAGGGGATTTCAGATACGCAGTATTTT. Its protein product is CASSLGEQGISDTQYF.

This clonotype was seen many times. The rearrangement uses TRBV20-1 and TRBJ2-1; a weak D match, TRBD2 (6 bases). This CDR3 comprises 14 residues. Deletions cut 3 bases from V and 8 bases from J, with 17 bases between. The germline V gene encodes CDR1 DFQATT and CDR2 SNEGSKA (reference sequence). The CDR3 loop reads CSARRGPPWDEQFF. CDR3 sequence (DNA): TGCAGTGCTAGGCGGGGACCGCCTTGGGATGAGCAGTTCTTC.

This clonotype was recorded at least ten times. The chain couples TRBV5-1 to TRBJ1-1, with D perhaps TRBD1 (5 bases). The CDR3 is 14 residues long. Germline V gene lookup returns CDR1 SGHRS and CDR2 YFSETQ. Trimming took 2 bases from V and 3 from J, leaving 11 bases between them. The CDR3 loop reads CASSFQGPDTEAFF. CDR3 nucleotides: TGCGCCAGCAGCTTTCAGGGTCCGGACACTGAAGCTTTCTTT.

This clonotype was found many times. The chain combines TRBV7-2 with TRBJ2-5; tentative D call: TRBD2 (6 bases). This CDR3 is built from 15 residues. CDR1 is SGHTA and CDR2 is FQGNSA in the germline V gene. V lost 4 bases, J lost 4 bases, and 16 bases lay in between. CDR3 nucleotides: TGTGCCAGCAGCTCCCGGGCTAGCGAGAGAGAGACCCAGTACTTC. It translates to CASSSRASERETQYF.

This clonotype was seen many times. The chain is built from TRBV20-1 and TRBJ2-1, with D perhaps TRBD1 or TRBD2 (5 bases each). The CDR3 spans 14 residues. Trimming removed 5 bases from V and 6 bases from J, with 17 bases in between. Germline CDR1 reads DFQATT; CDR2 reads SNEGSKA (reference sequence). The CDR3 region is CSARGDRESNEQFF. The CDR3 nucleotides are TGCAGTGCTCGAGGGGACCGAGAGAGCAATGAGCAGTTCTTC.

This clonotype was observed many times. This chain joins TRBV6-1 and TRBJ2-3, with TRBD1 matching 7 bases. The V and J ends lost 8 bases and 2 bases, in that order; junction bases with no gene match: 4. Germline values: CDR1 MNHNS, CDR2 SASEGT. The length of the CDR3 is 13 residues. The DNA of the CDR3 is TGTGCCAGCGGGGGACAGAACACAGATACGCAGTATTTT. Its protein product is CASGGQNTDTQYF.

The chain has TRBV12-5 and TRBJ2-3; 10 bases fit TRBD1. Trimming took 6 bases from V and 5 from J; bases not matched to a gene: 20. This CDR3 region has 19 residues. CDR1 is LGHNT and CDR2 is FRNRAP in the germline V gene. The DNA for the CDR3 is TGTGCTAGTGGACTGGGGGCCTCTTTCCGGACAGGGGGGAAAGATACGCAGTATTTT. It is translated as CASGLGASFRTGGKDTQYF.

The V call is TRBV7-2, the J call TRBJ1-4; a possible D gene is TRBD1 (5 bases). Germline V gene data show CDR1 as SGHTA and CDR2 as FQGNSA. The CDR3 has 15 amino acids. V was shortened by 5 bases and J by 3 bases, with 13 bases between the two germline ends. The CDR3 loop reads CASSLAGGSNEKLFF. The CDR3 DNA reads as TGTGCCAGCAGCCTCGCCGGGGGGTCTAATGAAAAACTGTTTTTT.

This clonotype came up many times. This chain connects TRBV29-1 to TRBJ2-1; D might be TRBD1 (6 bases). Between the trimmed V and J ends, which lost 4 bases and 4 bases, there was a span of 11 bases. Per the germline V gene, CDR1 is SQVTM and CDR2 is ANQGSEA. The CDR3 totals 13 residues. The CDR3 loop reads CSVVKGVYNEQFF. For the CDR3, the DNA is TGCAGCGTTGTAAAGGGGGTTTACAATGAGCAGTTCTTC.